What follows are 17 T cell receptor beta chains derived from one specimen sequenced in a study of blood T cell repertoires in COVID-19. The assay was immunoSEQ multiplex PCR, and TCRdb's table has in-frame clones only and misses some. This sample has around 700,000 clones, with just under 90% found just once. Sequenced material: peripheral blood. These receptors originate from a young woman with acute or convalescent COVID-19.

To note about this clone: Other DNA sequences in the same sample also yield this CDR3. This chain uses TRBV12-3 or TRBV12-4 with TRBJ1-2; TRBD1 might be the D (6 bases). The CDR3 has 13 residues. V lost 1 base, J lost 4 bases, and 7 bases lay in between. For the CDR3, the DNA is TGTGCCAGCAGTTTAGGAGGGGGCTATGGCTACACCTTC. Its protein product is CASSLGGGYGYTF.

J is TRBJ2-3 and V is TRBV24-1, with D hard to call. This CDR3 has 12 residues. In germline, CDR1 is KGHDR, CDR2 SFDVKD. The germline V and J ends were trimmed by 4 bases and 3 bases, with 4 bases remaining between them. CDR3 in amino acids: CATSDGTDTQYF. The CDR3 DNA sequence: TGTGCCACCAGTGACGGGACAGATACGCAGTATTTT.

The chain links TRBV13 to TRBJ2-7, with a tentative D call TRBD1 (6 bases). The V end was cut by 5 bases, the J end by 3 bases, with 14 bases between. The CDR3 consists of 14 residues. The V gene's germline CDR1 is PRHDT and CDR2 FYEKMQ (reference sequence). CDR3: CASSGTGLIYEQYF. CDR3 DNA: TGTGCCAGCAGCGGAACAGGGCTAATCTACGAGCAGTACTTC. The variable domain in full, completed from reference TRBV13 and TRBJ2-7, reads AAGVIQSPRHLIKEKRETATLKCYPIPRHDTVYWYQQGPGQDPQFLISFYEKMQSDKGSIPDRFSAQQFSDYHSELNMSSLELGDSALYFCASSGTGLIYEQYFGPGTRLTVT.

The chain couples TRBV6-2 or TRBV6-3 to TRBJ1-2; 7 bases are shared with TRBD1. CDR1 and CDR2 (germline): MNHEY, SVGEGT. The CDR3 runs 13 residues. V gave up 4 bases and J gave up 4 bases; unmatched junction bases: 3. Written as DNA, the CDR3 is TGTGCCAGCAGTTCGGACAGGCGCTATGGCTACACCTTC. It is translated as CASSSDRRYGYTF.

V usage is TRBV19 and J usage is TRBJ1-5; D is unclear. The CDR3 runs 16 residues. Trimming took 6 bases from V and 0 from J, leaving 15 bases between them. Germline CDR1 reads LNHDA; CDR2 reads SQIVND (reference sequence). The CDR3 reads CASRPLAILSNQPQHF. CDR3 coding DNA: TGTGCCAGTAGGCCTCTAGCGATCCTTAGCAATCAGCCCCAGCATTTT.

This chain joins TRBV7-3 and TRBJ2-7; 7 bases agree with TRBD1. The CDR3 is 13 amino acids. Germline loops: CDR1 SGHTA, CDR2 FQGTGA. Losses at the gene ends were 5 bases for V and 2 bases for J; bases not matched to a gene: 3. The CDR3 nucleotides read TGTGCCAGCAGCCTTGGGACAGCCTACGAGCAGTACTTC. This gives the protein CASSLGTAYEQYF.

The chain carries TRBV7-2 and TRBJ2-7; 9 bases map to TRBD2. The CDR3 loop spans 14 amino acids. Per the germline V gene, CDR1 is SGHTA and CDR2 is FQGNSA. V dropped 5 bases and J dropped 3; count of bases not matched to a gene: 5. CDR3: CASSTASGIYEQYF. CDR3 bases: TGTGCCAGCAGCACAGCTAGCGGGATCTACGAGCAGTACTTC.

This clone was picked up a small number of times. The V gene is TRBV5-1, the J gene TRBJ2-2; D not certain. Germline V gene sequence: CDR1 SGHRS, CDR2 YFSETQ. The CDR3 length is 15 residues. V was trimmed by 0 bases and J by 3 bases, leaving 9 bases between them. CDR3 DNA: TGCGCCAGCAGCTTGGAAGCCATTTACACCGGGGAGCTGTTTTTT. Encoded protein: CASSLEAIYTGELFF.

The rearrangement uses TRBV28 and TRBJ2-1, with TRBD2 matching 8 bases. The trim removed 6 bases at V and 2 bases at J, leaving 6 bases unmatched. This CDR3 comprises 15 residues. The germline V gene encodes CDR1 MDHEN and CDR2 SYDVKM. The DNA for the CDR3 is TGTGCCAGCAGCTGGGGGCGGGGGGCCTACAATGAGCAGTTCTTC. Translation gives CASSWGRGAYNEQFF.

The gene calls are TRBV7-2 and TRBJ1-2, with 10 positions matching TRBD1. The germline gives CDR1 SGHTA, CDR2 FQGNSA. Losses at the gene ends were 5 bases for V and 7 bases for J; bases not matched to a gene: 4. CDR3 length: 13 amino acids. CDR3 coding DNA: TGTGCCAGCAGCCCCAGGGACAGGGGTGGCTACACCTTC. The encoded protein is CASSPRDRGGYTF.

This sequence joins TRBV5-4 and TRBJ1-2; TRBD1 agrees at 7 bases. This CDR3 spans 13 amino acids. CDR1 and CDR2 from the germline V gene are SGHNT and YYREEE (reference sequence). J gave up 5 bases and V 3 bases, and 4 bases lay outside the gene matches. The CDR3 nucleotides read TGTGCCAGCAGCTCGGGACAGCTGTATGGCTACACCTTC. Translation gives CASSSGQLYGYTF.

This clone showed up just a few times. This chain connects TRBV7-2 to TRBJ1-2, with D perhaps matching TRBD1 (6 bases). Germline V gene sequence: CDR1 SGHTA, CDR2 FQGNSA. The CDR3 length is 14 residues. V dropped 5 bases and J dropped 2 bases, with 12 bases sitting between them. In DNA form, the CDR3 reads TGTGCCAGCAGCCTAGGGGGGAGGAACTATGGCTACACCTTC. Translating gives CASSLGGRNYGYTF. Filled out from reference TRBV7-2 and TRBJ1-2, the complete variable domain reads GAGVSQSPSNKVTEKGKDVELRCDPISGHTALYWYRQSLGQGLEFLIYFQGNSAPDKSGLPSDRFSAERTGGSVSTLTIQRTQQEDSAVYLCASSLGGRNYGYTFGSGTRLTVV.

The rearrangement links TRBV15 to TRBJ1-3, with TRBD1 matching over 7 bases. Trimming cost V 4 bases and J 3 bases; bases outside gene matches: 6. The CDR3 has 15 amino acids. CDR1 is LNHNV, CDR2 YYDKDF, per germline (reference sequence). The CDR3 nucleotides are TGTGCCACCAGCAATAAGGGGGCTGATGGAAACACCATATATTTT. Translated, it gives CATSNKGADGNTIYF. Supplemented by reference TRBV15 and TRBJ1-3, the full variable domain reads DAMVIQNPRYQVTQFGKPVTLSCSQTLNHNVMYWYQQKSSQAPKLLFHYYDKDFNNEADTPDNFQSRRPNTSFCFLDIRSPGLGDTAMYLCATSNKGADGNTIYFGEGSWLTVV.

The chain carries TRBV6-1 and TRBJ1-5, with D perhaps TRBD1 (5 bases). Between the trimmed V and J ends, which lost 2 bases and 1 base, there was a span of 9 bases. Germline V gene sequence: CDR1 MNHNS, CDR2 SASEGT. The CDR3 is made up of 15 amino acids. Written as DNA, the CDR3 is TGTGCCAGCAGTGAATTAGGGGTAAGCAATCAGCCCCAGCATTTT. As protein: CASSELGVSNQPQHF.

The chain joins TRBV30 to TRBJ2-3, with D possibly TRBD2 on 7 matching bases. Germline V gene lookup returns CDR1 GTSNPN and CDR2 SVGIG (reference sequence). The CDR3 has 16 residues. The V and J ends lost 2 bases and 2 bases respectively, with 17 bases between them. In DNA, the CDR3 is TGTGCCTGGAGTTGGGGAGCCGGGGGGCTCACAGATACGCAGTATTTT. This gives the protein CAWSWGAGGLTDTQYF.

This sequence joins TRBV5-1 and TRBJ1-6, with D perhaps matching TRBD1 (6 bases). Germline CDR1 and CDR2: SGHRS and YFSETQ. The V and J ends lost 1 base and 5 bases respectively, with 13 bases between them. The CDR3 runs 16 residues. CDR3 region: CASSLRAGGDNSPLHF. CDR3 in DNA: TGCGCCAGCAGCTTGAGAGCTGGGGGCGATAATTCACCCCTCCACTTT.

This rearrangement joins TRBV3-1 (or the pseudogene TRBV3-2) to TRBJ2-7; the D gene is possibly TRBD2 (6 bases). Trimming stripped 4 bases from V and 5 bases from J, with 21 bases between. The CDR3 contains 16 residues. The germline V gene has CDR1 LGHDT and CDR2 YNNKEL (reference sequence). CDR3 sequence: CASSPLTATGRNEQYF. Written as DNA, the CDR3 is TGTGCCAGCAGCCCATTGACCGCTACGGGGAGGAACGAGCAGTACTTC.